This T cell receptor (beta chain) was recorded in a study of shared clonotypes between healthy human individuals. Whole-study findings and limits: The authors sampled blood alone, and tissue repertoires likely differ.

The germline V and J ends were trimmed by 1 base and 0 bases, with 13 bases remaining between them. In germline, CDR1 is SEHNR, CDR2 FQNEAQ (reference sequence). There are 17 residues in the CDR3. As to this clone: Its specificity is not known.

Assay execution took place at the deep level. Only in-frame clones appear in the TCRdb table, and some are missing; sequencing was by immunoSEQ multiplex PCR. Of approximately 530,000 clones detected, about 96% appear once; the ten largest clones hold about 0.059%. Material for sequencing was naive CD4+ T cells sorted from blood. The subset denotes: CD45RA+ positively selected. The TCR originated in a woman aged 25-40 years in good health. J is TRBJ1-3 and V is TRBV7-9; no clear D gene. The CDR3 nucleotides are TGTGCCAGCAGCTTAGGTTCGGGCCGGGACTCTGGAAACACCATATATTTT. Its translation: CASSLGSGRDSGNTIYF.